This T cell receptor (beta chain) was found in a study of blood T cell repertoires in COVID-19. Study as a whole: Sample material is recorded as cDNA or gDNA derived from T cells, B-cell-depleted T cells, or PBMCs.

In the authors' methods: Scientists estimated how many nucleated cells there were by amplifying reference gene primers. The repertoire was sequenced with immunoSEQ multiplex PCR; TCRdb's copy has only in-frame clones and lacks some. That table is the source of V, J and clone size, and D and trimming were worked out from the DNA. The sample lists 200,000 to 250,000 clones; approximately 80% were seen once. Germline CDR1 SGHVS, CDR2 FQNEAQ. This CDR3 comprises 14 residues. Trimming pared 5 bases from V and 4 bases from J, leaving 12 bases between. This clonotype was obtained from a woman older than 75 with active or convalescent COVID-19. The specimen was peripheral blood. The V call is TRBV7-8, the J call TRBJ1-5, with D possibly TRBD1 on 6 matching bases. The CDR3 region is CASSITGINQPQHF. The DNA of the CDR3 is TGTGCCAGCAGCATCACAGGGATTAATCAGCCCCAGCATTTT.